This TCR beta chain was captured by sequencing in a study of neoadjuvant anti-PD-1 for oral cavity cancer. The protocol was immunoSEQ multiplex PCR, while the TCRdb copy is restricted to in-frame clones and leaves out a portion. The sample records 55,000 to 75,000 clones, 65% to 85% being singletons. The CDR3 contains 14 residues. Deletions cut 3 bases from V and 6 bases from J, with 14 bases between. Germline V gives CDR1 SGHRS, CDR2 YFSETQ. Patients had HPV-negative, locally advanced oral cavity squamous cell carcinoma. The TCR sequence derives from a person aged 40 to 85 with oral cavity squamous cell carcinoma. This sample comprised PBMCs, obtained before nivolumab (anti-PD-1) treatment. J is TRBJ2-3 and V is TRBV5-1, with a tentative D call TRBD1 (5 bases). The CDR3, as DNA: TGCGCCAGCAGCTCGACAGCGCTTCGGGATACGCAGTATTTT. Translated, it gives CASSSTALRDTQYF.